This TCR beta chain was sequenced for a study of response to subunit inactivated influenza vaccine. The CDR3 loop spans 15 amino acids. V was trimmed by 1 base and J by 1 base, leaving 10 bases between them. Germline V gives CDR1 LGHDT, CDR2 YNNKEL (reference sequence). General study results and limits: Each seasonal flu vaccination may recruit only limited new T cells, authors suggested.

TCRdb used MiXCR to reprocess the RT-PCR reads, holding one entry per CDR3 protein. The sample consists of 650,000 to 800,000 distinct CDR3 sequences, less than 20% of them appearing once. This clonotype was seen more than once but under ten times. No antigen is known for it. This TCR was recovered from a man aged 50 or older who received an inactivated influenza vaccine. The source was PBMCs from blood, collected more than 4 days after vaccination. The chain is built from TRBV3-1 and TRBJ2-5; D possibly corresponds to TRBD1 (6 bases). The CDR3 nucleotides read TGTGCCAGCAGCCAAGTAACAGGGTTCCAAGAGACCCAGTACTTC. Translation: CASSQVTGFQETQYF.